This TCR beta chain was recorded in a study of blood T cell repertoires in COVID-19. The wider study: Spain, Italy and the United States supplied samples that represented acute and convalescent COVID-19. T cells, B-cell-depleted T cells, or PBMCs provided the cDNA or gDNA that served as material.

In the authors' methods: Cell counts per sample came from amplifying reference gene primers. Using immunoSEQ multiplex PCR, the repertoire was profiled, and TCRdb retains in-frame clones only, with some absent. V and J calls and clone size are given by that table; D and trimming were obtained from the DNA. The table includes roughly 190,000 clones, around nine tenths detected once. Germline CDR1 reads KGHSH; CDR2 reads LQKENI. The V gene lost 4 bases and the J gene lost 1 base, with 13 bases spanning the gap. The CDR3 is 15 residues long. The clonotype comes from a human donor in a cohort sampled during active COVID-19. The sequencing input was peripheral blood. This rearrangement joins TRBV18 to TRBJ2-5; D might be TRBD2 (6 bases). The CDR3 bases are TGTGCCAGCTCACACCACCCTAGCGTCCAAGAGACCCAGTACTTC. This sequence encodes CASSHHPSVQETQYF.